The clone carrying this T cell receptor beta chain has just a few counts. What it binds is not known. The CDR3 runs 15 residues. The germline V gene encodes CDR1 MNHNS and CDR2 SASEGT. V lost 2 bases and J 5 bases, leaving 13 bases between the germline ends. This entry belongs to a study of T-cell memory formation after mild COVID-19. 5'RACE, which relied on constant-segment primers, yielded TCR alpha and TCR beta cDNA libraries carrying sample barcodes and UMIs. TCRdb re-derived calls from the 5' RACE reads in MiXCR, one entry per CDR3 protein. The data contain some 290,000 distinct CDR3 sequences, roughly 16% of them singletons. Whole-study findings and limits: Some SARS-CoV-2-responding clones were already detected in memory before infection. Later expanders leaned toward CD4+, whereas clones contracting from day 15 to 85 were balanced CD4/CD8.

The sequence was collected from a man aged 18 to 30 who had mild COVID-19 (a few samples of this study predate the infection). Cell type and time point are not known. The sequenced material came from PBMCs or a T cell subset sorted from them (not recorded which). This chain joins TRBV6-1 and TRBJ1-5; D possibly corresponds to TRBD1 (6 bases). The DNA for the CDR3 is TGTGCCAGCAGTGAACTTACCGGGACACATCAGCCCCAGCATTTT. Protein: CASSELTGTHQPQHF.